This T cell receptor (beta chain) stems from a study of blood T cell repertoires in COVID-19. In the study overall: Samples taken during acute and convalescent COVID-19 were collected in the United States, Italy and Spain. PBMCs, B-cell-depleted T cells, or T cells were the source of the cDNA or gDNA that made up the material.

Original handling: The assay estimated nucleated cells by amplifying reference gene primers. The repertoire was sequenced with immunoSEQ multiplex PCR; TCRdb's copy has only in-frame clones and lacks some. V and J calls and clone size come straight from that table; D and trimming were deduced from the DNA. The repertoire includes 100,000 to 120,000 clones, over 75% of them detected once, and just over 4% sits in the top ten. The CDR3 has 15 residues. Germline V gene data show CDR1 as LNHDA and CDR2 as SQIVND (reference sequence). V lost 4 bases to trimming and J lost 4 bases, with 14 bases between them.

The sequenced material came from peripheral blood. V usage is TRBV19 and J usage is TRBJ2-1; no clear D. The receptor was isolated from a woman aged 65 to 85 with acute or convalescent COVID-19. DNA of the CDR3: TGTGCCAGTAGTAGAGCGAGAGGCTGGTACAATGAGCAGTTCTTC. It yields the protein CASSRARGWYNEQFF.